A selection of T cell receptor beta chains follows, all from one sample in a study of OX40 agonist ivuxolimab in advanced cancers. Assay used: immunoSEQ multiplex PCR; TCRdb lists only in-frame clones, some missing. The sample carries some 86,000 clones, 80% to 95% recorded once. The source was CD4+ or CD8+ T cells sorted from blood, collected in a trial of the OX40 agonist ivuxolimab. Source of these receptors: an adult with an advanced solid tumor such as melanoma, head and neck, liver or kidney cancer. Both conserved end residues are part of each CDR3. Each record gives: J gene, D gene, clone size, V gene, CDR3 protein, CDR3 DNA. D genes are given only for firm matches. For some rows the clone size is stated as once, few or many, or as a class when expanded; others skip it.

j_call: TRBJ2-5
d_call: -
clone_size: few
v_call: TRBV14
cdr3_aa: CASSQDVGVQETQYF
cdr3_nt: TGTGCCAGCAGCCAAGATGTCGGGGTTCAAGAGACCCAGTACTTC

j_call: TRBJ1-3
d_call: -
clone_size: -
v_call: TRBV18
cdr3_aa: CASSPLGDGNTIYF
cdr3_nt: TGTGCCAGCTCACCACTGGGAGATGGAAACACCATATATTTT

j_call: TRBJ1-1
d_call: -
clone_size: -
v_call: TRBV5-5
cdr3_aa: CASSFFSGTNTEAFF
cdr3_nt: TGTGCCAGCAGCTTTTTTAGCGGTACGAACACTGAAGCTTTCTTT

j_call: TRBJ2-2
d_call: TRBD2
clone_size: -
v_call: TRBV7-3
cdr3_aa: CASSYLAGVSGELFF
cdr3_nt: TGTGCCAGCAGCTATCTAGCGGGAGTTTCCGGGGAGCTGTTTTTT

j_call: TRBJ2-2
d_call: TRBD2
clone_size: few
v_call: TRBV28
cdr3_aa: CASSLTSGSTGELFF
cdr3_nt: TGTGCCAGCAGTTTGACTAGCGGGAGTACCGGGGAGCTGTTTTTT

j_call: TRBJ2-7
d_call: -
clone_size: -
v_call: TRBV7-9
cdr3_aa: CASSLSYEQYF
cdr3_nt: TGTGCCAGCAGCTTATCCTACGAGCAGTACTTC

j_call: TRBJ1-1
d_call: -
clone_size: -
v_call: TRBV14
cdr3_aa: CASSQLGASTEAFF
cdr3_nt: TGTGCCAGCAGCCAGCTGGGGGCATCGACTGAAGCTTTCTTT

j_call: TRBJ2-7
d_call: TRBD2
clone_size: -
v_call: TRBV4-1
cdr3_aa: CASSQAQRESEQYF
cdr3_nt: TGCGCCAGCAGCCAAGCCCAGCGGGAGAGCGAGCAGTACTTC

j_call: TRBJ2-3
d_call: -
clone_size: -
v_call: TRBV7-3
cdr3_aa: CASSQQGQDTQYF
cdr3_nt: TGTGCCAGCAGCCAACAGGGTCAGGATACGCAGTATTTT

j_call: TRBJ1-2
d_call: -
clone_size: -
v_call: TRBV9
cdr3_aa: CASSAGYVEYGYTF
cdr3_nt: TGTGCCAGCAGCGCCGGATACGTCGAGTATGGCTACACCTTC

j_call: TRBJ2-1
d_call: TRBD2
clone_size: -
v_call: TRBV29-1
cdr3_aa: CSVGRLAGGGDEQFF
cdr3_nt: TGCAGCGTTGGCCGGCTAGCGGGAGGCGGCGATGAGCAGTTCTTC

j_call: TRBJ1-5
d_call: -
clone_size: -
v_call: TRBV2
cdr3_aa: CASSVAGPGNQPQHF
cdr3_nt: TGTGCCAGCAGTGTCGCCGGGCCGGGCAATCAGCCCCAGCATTTT

j_call: TRBJ2-7
d_call: TRBD2
clone_size: -
v_call: TRBV27
cdr3_aa: CASSFSGRSYEQYF
cdr3_nt: TGTGCCAGCAGTTTTAGCGGGCGATCCTACGAGCAGTACTTC

j_call: TRBJ2-7
d_call: -
clone_size: -
v_call: TRBV5-6
cdr3_aa: CASSYGTPSQQYF
cdr3_nt: TGTGCCAGCAGCTACGGGACCCCTTCTCAGCAGTACTTC

j_call: TRBJ1-2
d_call: TRBD1
clone_size: -
v_call: TRBV27
cdr3_aa: CASSFRGGGYTF
cdr3_nt: TGTGCCAGCAGTTTTCGAGGGGGCGGCTACACCTTC

j_call: TRBJ1-2
d_call: -
clone_size: -
v_call: TRBV9
cdr3_aa: CASSVDTANYGYTF
cdr3_nt: TGTGCCAGCAGCGTGGACACGGCTAACTATGGCTACACCTTC

j_call: TRBJ2-1
d_call: -
clone_size: -
v_call: TRBV18
cdr3_aa: CASSPRGYNEQFF
cdr3_nt: TGTGCCAGCTCACCACGCGGATACAATGAGCAGTTCTTC

j_call: TRBJ1-5
d_call: -
clone_size: -
v_call: TRBV6-4
cdr3_aa: CASSARYNPGGEGQPQHF
cdr3_nt: TGTGCCAGCAGTGCTCGCTACAATCCGGGGGGGGAAGGACAGCCCCAGCATTTT

j_call: TRBJ2-1
d_call: TRBD2
clone_size: once
v_call: TRBV10-3
cdr3_aa: CAISESLAGANNEQFF
cdr3_nt: TGTGCCATCAGTGAGTCATTAGCGGGGGCGAACAATGAGCAGTTCTTC

j_call: TRBJ2-7
d_call: -
clone_size: -
v_call: TRBV27
cdr3_aa: CASSLIFYEQYF
cdr3_nt: TGTGCCAGCAGTTTAATTTTCTACGAGCAGTACTTC

j_call: TRBJ2-7
d_call: -
clone_size: -
v_call: TRBV20-1
cdr3_aa: CSAPGAYEQYF
cdr3_nt: TGCAGTGCTCCAGGGGCCTACGAGCAGTACTTC

j_call: TRBJ2-7
d_call: -
clone_size: -
v_call: TRBV19
cdr3_aa: CASSSLRVHEQYF
cdr3_nt: TGTGCCAGTAGTAGCCTCAGGGTCCACGAGCAGTACTTC

j_call: TRBJ2-7
d_call: -
clone_size: -
v_call: TRBV11-2
cdr3_aa: CASSPRSVVSYEQYF
cdr3_nt: TGTGCCAGCAGCCCCCGGTCGGTGGTCTCCTACGAGCAGTACTTC

j_call: TRBJ1-4
d_call: TRBD1
clone_size: -
v_call: TRBV7-9
cdr3_aa: CASSLRGPANEKLFF
cdr3_nt: TGTGCCAGCAGTCTCAGGGGGCCGGCTAATGAAAAACTGTTTTTT

j_call: TRBJ2-7
d_call: -
clone_size: few
v_call: TRBV5-1
cdr3_aa: CASSLVGTYEQYF
cdr3_nt: TGCGCCAGCAGCTTGGTCGGTACCTACGAGCAGTACTTC

j_call: TRBJ1-4
d_call: TRBD1
clone_size: -
v_call: TRBV18
cdr3_aa: CASSPERQGHEKLFF
cdr3_nt: TGTGCCAGCTCACCGGAACGACAGGGGCATGAAAAACTGTTTTTT

j_call: TRBJ2-1
d_call: -
clone_size: once
v_call: TRBV27
cdr3_aa: CASSGDGALLYNEQFF
cdr3_nt: TGTGCCAGCAGTGGAGACGGAGCCTTACTCTACAATGAGCAGTTCTTC

j_call: TRBJ2-7
d_call: TRBD2
clone_size: -
v_call: TRBV10-1
cdr3_aa: CASSEGGRGNEQYF
cdr3_nt: TGCGCCAGCAGTGAGGGCGGGAGGGGGAACGAGCAGTACTTC

j_call: TRBJ2-3
d_call: TRBD1
clone_size: -
v_call: TRBV7-3
cdr3_aa: CASRRQGRDTDTQYF
cdr3_nt: TGTGCCAGCAGACGACAGGGGCGAGACACAGATACGCAGTATTTT

j_call: TRBJ2-5
d_call: -
clone_size: -
v_call: TRBV6-4
cdr3_aa: CASSDGLGETQYF
cdr3_nt: TGTGCCAGCAGTGACGGTCTAGGAGAGACCCAGTACTTC

j_call: TRBJ2-7
d_call: -
clone_size: -
v_call: TRBV28
cdr3_aa: CASSLGRWMGEREQYF
cdr3_nt: TGTGCCAGCAGTTTGGGGCGCTGGATGGGGGAAAGGGAGCAGTACTTC

j_call: TRBJ1-6
d_call: -
clone_size: -
v_call: TRBV5-1
cdr3_aa: CASSLVIAGASPLHF
cdr3_nt: TGCGCCAGCAGCTTGGTTATCGCAGGGGCCTCACCCCTCCACTTT

j_call: TRBJ2-2
d_call: -
clone_size: -
v_call: TRBV19
cdr3_aa: CASSRQLAGRPNTGELFF
cdr3_nt: TGTGCCAGTAGCCGACAGTTGGCAGGGAGACCGAACACCGGGGAGCTGTTTTTT

j_call: TRBJ1-4
d_call: TRBD1
clone_size: -
v_call: TRBV11-3
cdr3_aa: CASSLSGGSNEKLFF
cdr3_nt: TGTGCCAGCAGCCTCTCAGGGGGGTCTAATGAAAAACTGTTTTTT

j_call: TRBJ2-1
d_call: -
clone_size: -
v_call: TRBV14
cdr3_aa: CASSHIVGDEQFF
cdr3_nt: TGTGCCAGCAGCCATATAGTGGGGGATGAGCAGTTCTTC

j_call: TRBJ1-2
d_call: TRBD1
clone_size: -
v_call: TRBV5-1
cdr3_aa: CASSLGQGHGYTF
cdr3_nt: TGCGCCAGCAGCTTGGGACAGGGGCACGGCTACACCTTC

j_call: TRBJ2-1
d_call: -
clone_size: once
v_call: TRBV5-1
cdr3_aa: CASSSTRAYNEQFF
cdr3_nt: TGCGCCAGCAGCTCGACTAGGGCCTACAATGAGCAGTTCTTC

j_call: TRBJ2-7
d_call: TRBD2
clone_size: few
v_call: TRBV7-2
cdr3_aa: CASSYSGNYEQYF
cdr3_nt: TGTGCCAGCAGCTATAGCGGGAACTACGAGCAGTACTTC

j_call: TRBJ1-2
d_call: -
clone_size: few
v_call: TRBV5-6
cdr3_aa: CASRDGRKFDGYTF
cdr3_nt: TGTGCCAGCAGGGATGGACGGAAGTTTGACGGCTACACCTTC

j_call: TRBJ2-5
d_call: -
clone_size: -
v_call: TRBV18
cdr3_aa: CASSRQNRVKQETQYF
cdr3_nt: TGTGCCAGCTCACGCCAGAACAGGGTAAAACAAGAGACCCAGTACTTC

j_call: TRBJ2-7
d_call: TRBD1
clone_size: once
v_call: TRBV6-6
cdr3_aa: CASSSPLLTGVHEQYF
cdr3_nt: TGTGCCAGCAGTTCCCCCCTTCTGACAGGGGTTCACGAGCAGTACTTC

j_call: TRBJ2-1
d_call: TRBD1
clone_size: -
v_call: TRBV5-4
cdr3_aa: CASSLAVGTGSYNEQFF
cdr3_nt: TGTGCCAGCAGCTTGGCCGTTGGGACAGGGTCCTACAATGAGCAGTTCTTC

j_call: TRBJ1-5
d_call: -
clone_size: -
v_call: TRBV6-6
cdr3_aa: CASSYGAGYSNQPQHF
cdr3_nt: TGTGCCAGCAGTTACGGGGCAGGGTATAGCAATCAGCCCCAGCATTTT

j_call: TRBJ2-7
d_call: TRBD2
clone_size: once
v_call: TRBV2
cdr3_aa: CASSEASGKSEQYF
cdr3_nt: TGTGCCAGCAGTGAGGCTAGCGGGAAGAGCGAGCAGTACTTC

j_call: TRBJ1-2
d_call: -
clone_size: -
v_call: TRBV28
cdr3_aa: CASKRDTYGYTF
cdr3_nt: TGTGCCAGCAAACGGGACACCTATGGCTACACCTTC

j_call: TRBJ1-1
d_call: -
clone_size: -
v_call: TRBV19
cdr3_aa: CASLPPGAPFEAFF
cdr3_nt: TGTGCCAGTTTACCCCCAGGGGCCCCCTTTGAAGCTTTCTTT

j_call: TRBJ1-2
d_call: -
clone_size: -
v_call: TRBV28
cdr3_aa: CASSFGPSWNGYTF
cdr3_nt: TGTGCCAGCAGTTTCGGTCCCAGTTGGAATGGCTACACCTTC

j_call: TRBJ2-1
d_call: TRBD1
clone_size: -
v_call: TRBV19
cdr3_aa: CASRDRLSYNEQFF
cdr3_nt: TGTGCCAGTAGGGACAGGCTCTCCTACAATGAGCAGTTCTTC

j_call: TRBJ1-6
d_call: TRBD1
clone_size: -
v_call: TRBV9
cdr3_aa: CASSVDTGGLPLHF
cdr3_nt: TGTGCCAGCAGCGTAGATACAGGGGGCTTACCCCTCCACTTT

j_call: TRBJ2-5
d_call: -
clone_size: -
v_call: TRBV28
cdr3_aa: CASRDWQETQYF
cdr3_nt: TGTGCCAGCAGGGACTGGCAAGAGACCCAGTACTTC

j_call: TRBJ2-7
d_call: TRBD1
clone_size: -
v_call: TRBV6-6
cdr3_aa: CASSNGQGYEQYF
cdr3_nt: TGTGCCAGCAGTAACGGACAGGGCTACGAGCAGTACTTC

j_call: TRBJ1-1
d_call: -
clone_size: once
v_call: TRBV14
cdr3_aa: CASSQDGGSTEAFF
cdr3_nt: TGTGCCAGCAGCCAAGACGGAGGGAGCACTGAAGCTTTCTTT